This T cell receptor beta chain was sequenced during a study of blood T cell repertoires in COVID-19. The wider study: Spain, Italy and the United States supplied samples that represented acute and convalescent COVID-19. T cells, B-cell-depleted T cells, or PBMCs supplied cDNA or gDNA.

This CDR3 is built from 15 residues. In germline, CDR1 is MRHNA, CDR2 SNTAGT. V lost 0 bases to trimming and J lost 5 bases; unmatched junction nucleotides: 3. Authors' processing steps: The authors estimated nucleated cell counts from reference gene primer amplification. Some clones are missing from TCRdb's copy, which holds only in-frame ones; the method was immunoSEQ multiplex PCR. The D gene and trimming were derived from the DNA, and the V and J assignments and clone size from that table. The sample carries about 120,000 clones, about 85% recorded once. This chain connects TRBV6-4 to TRBJ2-3, with TRBD2 identical over 9 bases. The sample was peripheral blood. The receptor's source is a man older than 75 with active or convalescent COVID-19. The CDR3 region has the DNA TGTGCCAGCAGTGACTCGGCGGGGGGGAAAGATACGCAGTATTTT. It yields the protein CASSDSAGGKDTQYF.